A selection of T cell receptor beta chains follows, all from one sample in a study of PD-1 blockade in classical Hodgkin lymphoma. The repertoire was sequenced with immunoSEQ multiplex PCR; TCRdb's copy has only in-frame clones and lacks some. The sample records around 34,000 clones, about 93% being singletons. The sample in question was CD4+ T cells from blood, obtained at baseline. The receptors stem from a human donor with classical Hodgkin lymphoma. Both conserved end residues are part of each CDR3. A D gene is named only where the DNA matches it firmly. Not every row has a clone size; where given, it reads once, few, many or a size class.

v_call: TRBV5-4; j_call: TRBJ1-3; clone_size: -; d_call: -; cdr3_aa: CASSRGDRGNTIYF; cdr3_nt: TGTGCCAGCAGCCGTGGTGACAGGGGAAACACCATATATTTT
v_call: TRBV4-1; j_call: TRBJ2-3; clone_size: -; d_call: -; cdr3_aa: CASTGTFSTDTQYF; cdr3_nt: TGCGCCAGCACCGGGACCTTCAGCACAGATACGCAGTATTTT
v_call: TRBV28; j_call: TRBJ1-2; clone_size: once; d_call: -; cdr3_aa: CASSLFGGDYGYTF; cdr3_nt: TGTGCCAGCAGTTTATTCGGGGGGGACTATGGCTACACCTTC
v_call: TRBV29-1; j_call: TRBJ1-1; clone_size: -; d_call: -; cdr3_aa: CSAGDRMNTEAFF; cdr3_nt: TGCAGCGCCGGTGACAGAATGAACACTGAAGCTTTCTTT
v_call: TRBV19; j_call: TRBJ2-5; clone_size: -; d_call: -; cdr3_aa: CASSIGRGPETQYF; cdr3_nt: TGTGCCAGTAGTATAGGCCGGGGTCCAGAGACCCAGTACTTC
v_call: TRBV2; j_call: TRBJ1-1; clone_size: -; d_call: -; cdr3_aa: CASTSPGGNTEAFF; cdr3_nt: TGTGCCAGCACCTCTCCAGGCGGGAACACTGAAGCTTTCTTT
v_call: TRBV28; j_call: TRBJ1-2; clone_size: -; d_call: -; cdr3_aa: CASSPIQPRWSYGYTF; cdr3_nt: TGTGCCAGCAGCCCCATCCAGCCCCGGTGGAGCTATGGCTACACCTTC
v_call: TRBV9; j_call: TRBJ2-3; clone_size: -; d_call: -; cdr3_aa: CASSISLLVVSTDTQYF; cdr3_nt: TGTGCCAGCAGCATCTCCCTACTAGTAGTCAGCACAGATACGCAGTATTTT
v_call: TRBV6-7; j_call: TRBJ2-7; clone_size: once; d_call: -; cdr3_aa: CASSYSWDVSYEQYF; cdr3_nt: TGTGCCAGCAGTTACTCGTGGGACGTATCCTACGAGCAGTACTTC
v_call: TRBV28; j_call: TRBJ2-1; clone_size: -; d_call: TRBD2; cdr3_aa: CASSLGLAGGSYNEQFF; cdr3_nt: TGTGCCAGCAGTCTAGGACTAGCGGGAGGTTCATACAATGAGCAGTTCTTC
v_call: TRBV5-1; j_call: TRBJ2-5; clone_size: -; d_call: -; cdr3_aa: CASSFTGPQSQETQYF; cdr3_nt: TGCGCCAGCAGCTTTACCGGGCCCCAATCTCAAGAGACCCAGTACTTC
v_call: TRBV28; j_call: TRBJ1-5; clone_size: once; d_call: -; cdr3_aa: CASRPYYQQVNQPQHF; cdr3_nt: TGTGCCAGCCGCCCGTACTATCAACAGGTTAATCAGCCCCAGCATTTT
v_call: TRBV5-1; j_call: TRBJ2-7; clone_size: -; d_call: -; cdr3_aa: CASSLYADTYSYEQYF; cdr3_nt: TGCGCCAGCAGCTTATATGCGGACACATACTCCTACGAGCAGTACTTC
v_call: TRBV28; j_call: TRBJ1-4; clone_size: once; d_call: -; cdr3_aa: CASRYGGEAEKLFF; cdr3_nt: TGTGCCAGCAGATACGGGGGGGAGGCTGAAAAACTGTTTTTT
v_call: TRBV29-1; j_call: TRBJ1-2; clone_size: -; d_call: TRBD1; cdr3_aa: CSVATGTVNYGYTF; cdr3_nt: TGCAGCGTCGCAACCGGGACAGTTAACTATGGCTACACCTTC
v_call: TRBV30; j_call: TRBJ2-7; clone_size: few; d_call: TRBD1; cdr3_aa: CAWSRGLHEQYF; cdr3_nt: TGTGCCTGGAGTAGGGGGCTCCACGAGCAGTACTTC
v_call: TRBV5-1; j_call: TRBJ2-2; clone_size: -; d_call: -; cdr3_aa: CASQEGGGTGELFF; cdr3_nt: TGCGCCAGCCAGGAAGGGGGTGGCACCGGGGAGCTGTTTTTT
v_call: TRBV5-1; j_call: TRBJ2-5; clone_size: -; d_call: TRBD2; cdr3_aa: CASSLDQREVMETQYF; cdr3_nt: TGCGCCAGCAGCCTGGACCAGCGGGAGGTTATGGAGACCCAGTACTTC
v_call: TRBV18; j_call: TRBJ2-5; clone_size: -; d_call: -; cdr3_aa: CASSPAREQETQYF; cdr3_nt: TGTGCCAGCTCACCAGCCCGGGAGCAAGAGACCCAGTACTTC
v_call: TRBV19; j_call: TRBJ2-1; clone_size: -; d_call: TRBD2; cdr3_aa: CASSIISGSLLSTYNEQFF; cdr3_nt: TGTGCCAGTAGTATAATTAGCGGGAGCCTCCTTTCCACCTACAATGAGCAGTTCTTC
v_call: TRBV7-9; j_call: TRBJ2-7; clone_size: -; d_call: TRBD2; cdr3_aa: CASSLYSGRLIRYEQYF; cdr3_nt: TGTGCCAGCAGCTTATATAGCGGGAGGCTTATTCGGTACGAGCAGTACTTC
v_call: TRBV9; j_call: TRBJ2-3; clone_size: -; d_call: TRBD2; cdr3_aa: CASSPMSGRTTDTQYF; cdr3_nt: TGTGCCAGCAGCCCCATGAGCGGGAGGACTACAGATACGCAGTATTTT
v_call: TRBV7-3; j_call: TRBJ2-1; clone_size: -; d_call: TRBD2; cdr3_aa: CASSLGLAGAGEQFF; cdr3_nt: TGTGCCAGCAGCTTGGGACTAGCGGGAGCGGGTGAGCAGTTCTTC
v_call: TRBV11-3; j_call: TRBJ2-1; clone_size: -; d_call: -; cdr3_aa: CASSWGGSLSSYNEQFF; cdr3_nt: TGTGCCAGCAGCTGGGGTGGGTCCCTAAGCTCCTACAATGAGCAGTTCTTC
v_call: TRBV11-2; j_call: TRBJ2-1; clone_size: -; d_call: TRBD2; cdr3_aa: CASSSGGNFNEQFF; cdr3_nt: TGTGCCAGCAGCTCGGGAGGAAACTTCAATGAGCAGTTCTTC
v_call: TRBV7-8; j_call: TRBJ1-5; clone_size: -; d_call: -; cdr3_aa: CASSYLGLRASQPQHF; cdr3_nt: TGTGCCAGCAGCTACCTAGGCTTAAGGGCATCCCAGCCCCAGCATTTT
v_call: TRBV7-9; j_call: TRBJ2-5; clone_size: -; d_call: -; cdr3_aa: CASSPSWGVRETQYF; cdr3_nt: TGTGCCAGCAGCCCCAGTTGGGGGGTCCGGGAGACCCAGTACTTC
v_call: TRBV4-2; j_call: TRBJ2-3; clone_size: -; d_call: -; cdr3_aa: CASSQDPNTDTQYF; cdr3_nt: TGTGCCAGCAGCCAAGACCCCAACACAGATACGCAGTATTTT
v_call: TRBV28; j_call: TRBJ1-3; clone_size: few; d_call: -; cdr3_aa: CASSLPWRGNTIYF; cdr3_nt: TGTGCCAGCAGTCTCCCCTGGAGGGGAAACACCATATATTTT